The 2 T cell receptor beta chains below come from one sample, sequenced in a study of response to subunit inactivated influenza vaccine. TCRdb fed the RT-PCR reads into MiXCR, producing one record per CDR3 protein. The sample lists over 750,000 distinct CDR3 sequences, about 20% occurring once. Sequencing was performed on PBMCs from blood, taken about 5 days after vaccination. All receptors derive from a man over 45 who received an inactivated influenza vaccine.

The chain recombines TRBV6-2 or TRBV6-3 with TRBJ2-1; D possibly corresponds to TRBD2 (7 bases). The CDR3 totals 16 residues. The germline V gene encodes CDR1 MNHEY and CDR2 SVGEGT. Trimming removed 6 bases at V and 5 bases at J, with 20 bases between. In DNA form, the CDR3 reads TGTGCCAGCAGCCCCTCCCGGGGGGCCCCTGACAATGAGCAGTTCTTC. Encoded protein: CASSPSRGAPDNEQFF.

This clonotype was detected only a few times. V usage is TRBV20-1 and J usage is TRBJ2-7, with D perhaps matching TRBD1 (5 bases). Trimming took off 3 bases at V and 5 bases at J, with 17 bases between the two ends. CDR3 length equals 14 residues. CDR1 DFQATT and CDR2 SNEGSKA come from the germline V gene (reference sequence). The DNA of the CDR3 is TGCAGTGCTAGTCGACAGCCCACCCGTGACGAGCAGTACTTC. It yields the protein CSASRQPTRDEQYF.